This TCR beta chain came from a study of shared clonotypes between healthy human individuals. Clones were sequenced by immunoSEQ multiplex PCR, and TCRdb holds only the in-frame ones, with some missing. The repertoire includes around 560,000 clones, 85% to 95% of them detected once, and 0.11% sits in the top ten. CD45RO-negative CD8 cells positively selected for CCR7 made up the naive population, which excluded terminally differentiated effector memory CD45RA+ cells. Every donor, a Caucasian adult, lived in Nashville, Tennessee. CDR1 is LNHDA and CDR2 is SQIVND in the germline V gene (reference sequence). The CDR3 is made up of 15 amino acids. V was cut by 0 bases and J by 5 bases, with 13 bases left in between. Broader study findings: Only a few donors were included, so the genetic and exposure-history diversity represented was limited. Among donors, the sharing of clonotypes was expected to be influenced by sequencing depth.

As concerns this clone: Antigen specificity is unknown.

The sequencing sample was made of naive CD8+ T cells sorted from blood. The sequence came from a woman aged 30 to 39 in good health. The gene calls are TRBV19 and TRBJ1-1; no clear D. CDR3 coding DNA: TGTGCCAGTAGTATAGACCCCCTTGGGAGGACTGAAGCTTTCTTT. Protein: CASSIDPLGRTEAFF.